This T cell receptor (beta chain) comes out of a study of T cells after yellow fever vaccination. Notes on the study in general: Only a minor proportion of clonotypes was detected across both CD4 and CD8 compartments. In post-booster samples, most primary-vaccination clones reappeared (about 95% CD4, nearly 90% CD8).

With V trimmed by 4 bases and J by 8 bases, 8 bases remained unmatched. The CDR3 totals 14 residues. From germline, CDR1 is SGHRS and CDR2 YFSETQ. This clonotype showed up just a few times. Antigen specificity is unknown. UMIs were added to TCR cDNA along with a universal primer site when it was made by 5'RACE template switching. TCRdb redid the calling of the 5' RACE reads with MiXCR, one entry per CDR3 protein. Among 500,000 to 650,000 distinct CDR3 sequences, around 12% were seen once, and the ten largest hold around 14%. The chain has TRBV5-1 and TRBJ1-4; 7 bases align to TRBD1. This sequence originates from a man aged 25 to 40 who received the YFV17D yellow fever vaccine. Here the sequenced sample was PBMCs, taken on the day of the yellow fever booster vaccination. The CDR3 DNA follows: TGCGCCAGCAGCCAGGCCGGGACAGAAGAAAAACTGTTTTTT. Its translation is CASSQAGTEEKLFF.